This T cell receptor (beta chain) was identified in a study of T cells after yellow fever vaccination. Findings and caveats of the study: Post-booster repertoires contained most primary-vaccination clones again (about 96% CD4, approximately 88% CD8).

Synthesis of TCR cDNA relied on 5'RACE template switching, which attached a universal primer site and UMIs. Each CDR3 protein gets one entry after TCRdb re-called the 5' RACE reads with MiXCR. Here the sample spans approximately 550,000 distinct CDR3 sequences, about 13% being singletons. A remark on this clonotype: No antigen is known for it.

The origin of this receptor is a man aged 25-45 years who received the YFV17D yellow fever vaccine. The specimen was PBMCs, collected on the day of the yellow fever booster vaccination.

The CDR3 loop is CASSGQGSGYNEQFF. As DNA, the CDR3 is TGTGCCAGCAGCGGACAGGGGAGCGGGTACAATGAGCAGTTCTTC. The gene calls are TRBV7-2 and TRBJ2-1; 9 nucleotides agree with TRBD1. The CDR3 is made up of 15 amino acids. V gave up 5 bases and J gave up 4 bases; unmatched junction bases: 6. From germline, CDR1 is SGHTA and CDR2 FQGNSA.